The 28 T cell receptor beta chains presented below share a single source sample, sequenced in a study of radiation and T cells in renal cell carcinoma. The time point: baseline pretreatment blood. Treatment described: 15 Gy SBRT to primary tumor, nephrectomy 4 weeks later. Profiled with immunoSEQ multiplex PCR; TCRdb holds only in-frame clones, not every one. This sample has about 130,000 clones, with roughly 88% found just once. The specimen comprised blood, sampled from a patient whose treatment included radiotherapy and nephrectomy. All receptors derive from a woman aged 50 to 60 with renal cell carcinoma.

The V call is TRBV25-1, the J call TRBJ1-1, with a tentative D call TRBD1 (5 bases). The CDR3 has 13 residues. Germline V gene data show CDR1 as MGHDK and CDR2 as SYGVNS. V lost 0 bases and J lost 7, with 9 bases in between. CDR3 sequence: CASSEYGTIEAFF. DNA for the CDR3: TGTGCCAGCAGTGAATATGGGACGATTGAAGCTTTCTTT.

This chain uses TRBV30 with TRBJ1-5, with D uncertain. V lost 3 bases, J lost 6 bases, and 12 bases lay in between. Germline V gives CDR1 GTSNPN, CDR2 SVGIG (reference sequence). The CDR3 is 13 amino acids. The CDR3 loop is CAWRADPGQPQHF. As DNA, the CDR3 is TGTGCCTGGAGGGCGGACCCGGGTCAGCCCCAGCATTTT.

The CDR3 nucleotides read TGTGCCTGGAGTAAGGGCTCCTCTGGAAACACCATATATTTT. Its translation is CAWSKGSSGNTIYF. The rearrangement joins TRBV30 to TRBJ1-3; D is ambiguous. The CDR3 has 14 residues. CDR1 is GTSNPN and CDR2 is SVGIG in the germline V gene (reference sequence). V lost 2 bases and J 0 bases, leaving 8 bases between the germline ends.

This chain links TRBV19 with TRBJ1-2, with unresolved D. In germline, CDR1 is LNHDA, CDR2 SQIVND (reference sequence). This CDR3 comprises 13 residues. V lost 7 bases to trimming and J lost 2 bases, with 11 bases between them. This CDR3 reads CASTPVGNYGYTF. Written as DNA, the CDR3 is TGTGCCAGTACTCCGGTGGGGAACTATGGCTACACCTTC.

This sequence joins TRBV4-1 and TRBJ1-1; D gene ambiguous. The CDR3 runs to 12 residues. The germline gives CDR1 MGHRA, CDR2 YSYEKL. V lost 0 bases and J 7 bases, leaving 6 bases between the germline ends. For the CDR3, the DNA is TGCGCCAGCAGCCAAGATGGGGATGAAGCTTTCTTT. Amino acid sequence: CASSQDGDEAFF.

A single count supports this clone. The chain couples TRBV6-5 to TRBJ1-5; D is unresolved. The germline V and J ends were trimmed by 6 bases and 3 bases, with 12 bases remaining between them. CDR1 and CDR2 from the germline V gene are MNHEY and SVGAGI. The CDR3 is 14 residues long. CDR3 loop: CASSLLQSNQPQHF. The DNA of the CDR3 is TGTGCCAGCAGCTTACTCCAGTCCAATCAGCCCCAGCATTTT.

This rearrangement joins TRBV13 to TRBJ2-1, with TRBD1 matching 9 bases. This CDR3 is 17 amino acids long. V shed 6 bases and J 0 bases; nucleotides not matched to a gene: 9. CDR1 PRHDT and CDR2 FYEKMQ come from the germline V gene (reference sequence). The CDR3 spells CASRKDRGGSSYNEQFF. CDR3 DNA: TGTGCCAGCAGAAAGGACAGGGGTGGGAGCTCCTACAATGAGCAGTTCTTC.

V is TRBV5-1 and J is TRBJ1-1; D is possibly TRBD1 (5 bases). The germline V and J ends were trimmed by 2 bases and 3 bases, with 20 bases remaining between them. Germline V gene sequence: CDR1 SGHRS, CDR2 YFSETQ. The CDR3 is 17 amino acids. The CDR3 DNA follows: TGCGCCAGCAGCTTTGGTTCGGGTGGGGCACCCTACACTGAAGCTTTCTTT. Its protein product is CASSFGSGGAPYTEAFF.

The chain is built from TRBV19 and TRBJ2-3; tentative D call: TRBD2 (5 bases). Trimming removed 7 bases at V and 5 bases at J, with 16 bases between. This CDR3 has 14 amino acids. Germline assignment: CDR1 LNHDA and CDR2 SQIVND (reference sequence). The CDR3 loop is CASTEGTRGDTQYF. The CDR3 DNA reads as TGTGCCAGTACTGAGGGCACCCGGGGAGATACGCAGTATTTT.

The genes are TRBV5-1 and TRBJ2-1, with 10 bases fitting TRBD2. The CDR3 runs to 13 residues. CDR1 SGHRS and CDR2 YFSETQ come from the germline V gene. The trim removed 8 bases at V and 6 bases at J, leaving 5 bases unmatched. Here the CDR3 DNA reads TGCGCCAGTACTAGCGGGGCGACCAATGAGCAGTTCTTC. Residues: CASTSGATNEQFF. The full variable domain, with the rest looked up from reference TRBV5-1 and TRBJ2-1, is KAGVTQTPRYLIKTRGQQVTLSCSPISGHRSVSWYQQTPGQGLQFLFEYFSETQRNKGNFPGRFSGRQFSNSRSEMNVSTLELGDSALYLCASTSGATNEQFFGPGTRLTVL.

This chain uses TRBV2 with TRBJ1-2, with unresolved D. Germline V gives CDR1 SNHLY, CDR2 FYNNEI. The CDR3 has 14 residues. Trimming shortened V by 4 bases and J by 2 bases, and 11 bases separated the two germline ends. The CDR3 is CASSVLPRNYGYTF. Written as DNA, the CDR3 is TGTGCCAGCAGTGTTTTGCCGAGGAACTATGGCTACACCTTC.

The rearrangement uses TRBV5-1 and TRBJ2-2; D is unclear. The CDR3 consists of 13 residues. From germline, CDR1 is SGHRS and CDR2 YFSETQ. The V gene lost 3 bases and the J gene lost 4 bases, with 7 bases spanning the gap. As DNA, the CDR3 is TGCGCCAGCAGCTCCCCCCCCACCGGGGAGCTGTTTTTT. Its protein is CASSSPPTGELFF.

The genes are TRBV7-2 and TRBJ2-1; tentatively, D is TRBD2 (6 bases). There are 14 residues in the CDR3. Deletions cut 4 bases from V and 9 bases from J, with 16 bases between. Germline V gene sequence: CDR1 SGHTA, CDR2 FQGNSA. For the CDR3, the DNA is TGTGCCAGCAGCTATGGGGGACTTCAGGGTGAGCAGTTCTTC. Translating it yields CASSYGGLQGEQFF.

The chain joins TRBV15 to TRBJ1-2, with a possible D match to TRBD1 (6 bases). The germline V gene has CDR1 LNHNV and CDR2 YYDKDF (reference sequence). CDR3 length: 15 amino acids. V gave up 3 bases and J gave up 4 bases, with 15 bases separating them. In DNA, the CDR3 is TGTGCCACCAGCAGCCGCCGGACAGAAGGCTATGGCTACACCTTC. Encoded protein: CATSSRRTEGYGYTF.

The genes are TRBV7-9 and TRBJ2-7, with a possible D match to TRBD1 (5 bases). The CDR3 runs to 16 residues. Trimming shortened V by 5 bases and J by 2 bases, and 19 bases separated the two germline ends. Germline V lookup: CDR1 SEHNR, CDR2 FQNEAQ (reference sequence). CDR3 nucleotide sequence: TGTGCCAGCAGCCTACCCGGGTCAGGGTATGCCTACGAGCAGTACTTC. Protein: CASSLPGSGYAYEQYF.

This rearrangement joins TRBV5-1 to TRBJ2-3; 7 bases fit TRBD1. Germline CDR1 reads SGHRS; CDR2 reads YFSETQ. V dropped 1 base and J dropped 4; count of bases not matched to a gene: 9. The CDR3 totals 16 residues. The CDR3 sequence: CASSLRQGVFSDTQYF. For the CDR3, the DNA is TGCGCCAGCAGCTTGAGGCAGGGGGTATTTTCAGATACGCAGTATTTT.

The chain employs TRBV18 and TRBJ1-1, with a tentative D call TRBD1 (6 bases). V gave up 3 bases and J gave up 0 bases, with 20 bases separating them. Germline CDR1 is KGHSH and CDR2 is LQKENI. The CDR3 is made up of 18 amino acids. The CDR3, as DNA: TGTGCCAGCTCACCCGCAAAACAGGGTCGAAGGGTGAACACTGAAGCTTTCTTT. It yields the protein CASSPAKQGRRVNTEAFF.

The genes are TRBV21-1 and TRBJ2-7; TRBD1 is the table's D call, not checked against the DNA. TRBV21-1 is given as a pseudogene. The length of the CDR3 is 16 residues. This chain's CDR3 is CASSPREGTGGYEQYF. DNA for the CDR3: TGTGCCAGCAGCCCCCGCGAGGGGACAGGGGGTTACGAGCAGTACTTC.

The genes are TRBV2 and TRBJ1-2, with D tentatively TRBD1 (6 bases). CDR1 is SNHLY, CDR2 FYNNEI, per germline. Trimming took off 8 bases at V and 7 bases at J, with 17 bases between the two ends. The CDR3 consists of 13 residues. For the CDR3, the DNA is TGTGCCAGCCGTTGGACAGACCTTTTTGGCTACACCTTC. The encoded protein is CASRWTDLFGYTF.

CDR3 nucleotide sequence: TGTGCCAGCAGTGGAAGGGACAGGGGGCTTCAGCCCCAGCATTTT. Its protein product is CASSGRDRGLQPQHF. J is TRBJ1-5 and V is TRBV6-1; TRBD1 matches 12 bases. Germline V gene sequence: CDR1 MNHNS, CDR2 SASEGT. After removal of 4 bases from V and 6 bases from J, the junction contained 4 bases not matched to a gene. The CDR3 length is 15 residues.

The chain has TRBV5-1 and TRBJ2-1; D call uncertain. V was shortened by 4 bases and J by 3 bases, with 11 bases between the two germline ends. CDR1 and CDR2 (germline): SGHRS, YFSETQ. The CDR3 runs to 14 residues. Written as DNA, the CDR3 is TGCGCCAGCAGCCGCGAAACCGTCTACAATGAGCAGTTCTTC. Translation: CASSRETVYNEQFF.

A note on this clone: Other DNA sequences within the sample encode an identical CDR3. This chain joins TRBV7-8 and TRBJ1-1, with 10 bases matching TRBD1. Germline-derived CDR1 and CDR2 are SGHVS and FQNEAQ. With 2 bases clipped from V and 2 bases from J, the junction kept 5 bases outside the gene matches. This CDR3 is built from 16 residues. This CDR3 reads CASSLRDRGSNTEAFF. The CDR3 DNA reads TGTGCCAGCAGCTTAAGGGACAGGGGTTCCAACACTGAAGCTTTCTTT.

The rearrangement uses TRBV29-1 and TRBJ2-7, with 8 nucleotides matching TRBD1. The CDR3 contains 11 residues. J was trimmed by 7 bases and V by 6 bases; bases with no gene match: 5. CDR1 and CDR2 (germline): SQVTM, ANQGSEA. CDR3: CSVGDRIEQYF. Here the CDR3 DNA reads TGCAGCGTGGGGGACAGGATTGAGCAGTACTTC.

V gene TRBV2 combines with J gene TRBJ2-7; D is perhaps TRBD1 or TRBD2 (5 bases each). The CDR3 spans 14 residues. The germline CDR1 and CDR2 sequences are SNHLY and FYNNEI. Trimming took off 8 bases at V and 7 bases at J, with 21 bases between the two ends. CDR3 protein: CASSWDRVAPEQYF. The CDR3 DNA reads as TGTGCCAGCTCGTGGGACCGAGTGGCCCCTGAGCAGTACTTC. The complete variable domain, with remaining parts taken from reference TRBV2 and TRBJ2-7, reads EPEVTQTPSHQVTQMGQEVILRCVPISNHLYFYWYRQILGQKVEFLVSFYNNEISEKSEIFDDQFSVERPDGSNFTLKIRSTKLEDSAMYFCASSWDRVAPEQYFGPGTRLTVT.

The genes are TRBV4-3 and TRBJ2-2; 16 positions match TRBD2. Germline V gene data show CDR1 as LGHNA and CDR2 as YSLEER. This CDR3 spans 17 amino acids. Trimming took 6 bases from V and 6 from J; bases not matched to a gene: 7. The CDR3 reads CASSRGTSGGASGELFF. The CDR3, as DNA: TGCGCCAGCAGTCGTGGGACTAGCGGGGGGGCCTCCGGGGAGCTGTTTTTT.

This chain connects TRBV7-9 to TRBJ2-3, with 8 bases fitting TRBD2. Germline CDR1 is SEHNR and CDR2 is FQNEAQ (reference sequence). The V segment lost 1 base and the J segment 1 base; nucleotides outside the gene matches: 7. CDR3 size: 17 residues. CDR3 coding DNA: TGTGCCAGCAGCTTAGTTTTTGGCGGGGGGCGCACAGATACGCAGTATTTT. Its protein product is CASSLVFGGGRTDTQYF.

The rearrangement joins TRBV29-1 to TRBJ2-1; 9 bases align to TRBD2. Germline-derived CDR1 and CDR2 are SQVTM and ANQGSEA. V lost 6 bases and J lost 7; bases outside the gene matches: 7. The CDR3 runs 13 residues. Here the CDR3 DNA reads TGCAGCGTGCGGGGGGGGGAAACGAATGAGCAGTTCTTC. It is translated as CSVRGGETNEQFF.

Regarding this clone: Within the sample, other DNA sequences also encode this same CDR3. J is TRBJ1-1 and V is TRBV5-1, with D hard to call. Trimming stripped 1 base from V and 7 bases from J, with 8 bases between. CDR1 and CDR2 (germline): SGHRS, YFSETQ. The CDR3 is 12 residues long. In DNA form, the CDR3 reads TGCGCCAGCAGCTTGATAGGAGATGAAGCTTTCTTT. It codes for CASSLIGDEAFF.